A selection of T cell receptor beta chains follows, all from one sample in a study of graft-versus-host responses after intestinal transplantation. Measured with immunoSEQ multiplex PCR; TCRdb has only the in-frame clones, and not every one. The data hold approximately 89,000 clones, with around 93% observed a single time. No antigens are known for them. This material consisted of unstimulated CD8+ T cells sorted from spleen or lymph node cells, taken before transplant. These receptor sequences come from a human donor who was the organ donor for an intestinal transplant. CDR3s include the opening cysteine and the closing phenylalanine or tryptophan. Fields, in order: CDR3 protein, CDR3 DNA, J gene, V gene, CDR3 length, clone size, D gene. The D gene is left open where the match is weak. Clone size is given for some rows only: seen once, a few or many times, or a class if the clone is expanded.

CDR3 protein: CASSPWGGNTGELFF
CDR3 DNA: TGCGCCAGCAGCCCCTGGGGAGGGAACACCGGGGAGCTGTTTTTT
J gene: TRBJ2-2
V gene: TRBV4-1
CDR3 length: 15
clone size: .
D gene: .

CDR3 protein: CASSDRTGGGIQYF
CDR3 DNA: TGTGCCAGCAGCGACCGGACAGGGGGCGGCATTCAGTACTTC
J gene: TRBJ2-4
V gene: TRBV27
CDR3 length: 14
clone size: .
D gene: TRBD1

CDR3 protein: CASSLRGLGTEAFF
CDR3 DNA: TGTGCCAGCAGCTTGAGGGGCTTGGGCACTGAAGCTTTCTTT
J gene: TRBJ1-1
V gene: TRBV5-4
CDR3 length: 14
clone size: .
D gene: .

CDR3 protein: CASSYPTAGSEQFF
CDR3 DNA: TGTGCCAGCAGTTACCCGACAGCAGGGTCTGAGCAGTTCTTC
J gene: TRBJ2-1
V gene: TRBV27
CDR3 length: 14
clone size: .
D gene: .

CDR3 protein: CASGQGAADTQYF
CDR3 DNA: TGTGCCAGTGGACAGGGGGCCGCAGATACGCAGTATTTT
J gene: TRBJ2-3
V gene: TRBV6-5
CDR3 length: 13
clone size: .
D gene: TRBD1

CDR3 protein: CASSRRGRSGYSNQPQHF
CDR3 DNA: TGTGCCAGCAGTAGGAGGGGCCGGTCGGGTTATAGCAATCAGCCCCAGCATTTT
J gene: TRBJ1-5
V gene: TRBV7-3
CDR3 length: 18
clone size: once
D gene: .

CDR3 protein: CASSPQVAGFSTAQYF
CDR3 DNA: TGTGCCAGCAGCCCCCAAGTGGCGGGGTTTTCTACGGCCCAGTACTTC
J gene: TRBJ2-5
V gene: TRBV7-9
CDR3 length: 16
clone size: .
D gene: .

CDR3 protein: CASSLEWGSTEAFF
CDR3 DNA: TGTGCCAGCAGCTTGGAGTGGGGCTCCACTGAAGCTTTCTTT
J gene: TRBJ1-1
V gene: TRBV5-4
CDR3 length: 14
clone size: .
D gene: .

CDR3 protein: CASSSGTGNTYEQYF
CDR3 DNA: TGTGCCAGCAGTTCCGGGACAGGGAATACCTACGAGCAGTACTTC
J gene: TRBJ2-7
V gene: TRBV6-5
CDR3 length: 15
clone size: .
D gene: TRBD1

CDR3 protein: CASSDGGDTDTQYF
CDR3 DNA: TGTGCCAGCAGTGACGGAGGCGACACAGATACGCAGTATTTT
J gene: TRBJ2-3
V gene: TRBV6-4
CDR3 length: 14
clone size: .
D gene: .

CDR3 protein: CASSQDGGEQYF
CDR3 DNA: TGCGCCAGCAGCCAAGACGGAGGCGAGCAGTACTTC
J gene: TRBJ2-7
V gene: TRBV4-1
CDR3 length: 12
clone size: .
D gene: .

CDR3 protein: CASTVGLAGVLREQYF
CDR3 DNA: TGTGCCAGCACCGTGGGACTAGCGGGGGTTTTACGGGAGCAGTACTTC
J gene: TRBJ2-7
V gene: TRBV2
CDR3 length: 16
clone size: .
D gene: TRBD2

CDR3 protein: CASSLSGTRRSGANVLTF
CDR3 DNA: TGTGCCAGCAGCCTGTCCGGGACTCGGCGTTCGGGGGCCAACGTCCTGACTTTC
J gene: TRBJ2-6
V gene: TRBV5-6
CDR3 length: 18
clone size: once
D gene: .

CDR3 protein: CASSENRRDTQYF
CDR3 DNA: TGTGCCAGCAGTGAGAATAGGAGAGATACGCAGTATTTT
J gene: TRBJ2-3
V gene: TRBV28
CDR3 length: 13
clone size: .
D gene: .

CDR3 protein: CASSFFPLGGAITEAFF
CDR3 DNA: TGTGCCAGCAGCTTTTTCCCGCTCGGGGGGGCGATCACTGAAGCTTTCTTT
J gene: TRBJ1-1
V gene: TRBV9
CDR3 length: 17
clone size: .
D gene: .

CDR3 protein: CASSLGSGSAFF
CDR3 DNA: TGTGCCAGCAGCTTAGGGTCGGGTTCGGCTTTCTTT
J gene: TRBJ1-1
V gene: TRBV7-8
CDR3 length: 12
clone size: .
D gene: .

CDR3 protein: CASTPSTGELFF
CDR3 DNA: TGTGCCAGTACCCCCTCCACCGGGGAGCTGTTTTTT
J gene: TRBJ2-2
V gene: TRBV19
CDR3 length: 12
clone size: .
D gene: .

CDR3 protein: CASSDPGQGQETQYF
CDR3 DNA: TGTGCCAGCAGTGACCCGGGACAGGGTCAAGAGACCCAGTACTTC
J gene: TRBJ2-5
V gene: TRBV25-1
CDR3 length: 15
clone size: .
D gene: TRBD1

CDR3 protein: CSAEGAQDTEAFF
CDR3 DNA: TGCAGCGCCGAGGGGGCCCAGGACACTGAAGCTTTCTTT
J gene: TRBJ1-1
V gene: TRBV29-1
CDR3 length: 13
clone size: .
D gene: TRBD1